A single sample is the source of the 12 T cell receptor beta chains below, sequenced in a study of radiotherapy plus CTLA-4 blockade in lung cancer. The repertoire was sequenced with immunoSEQ multiplex PCR; TCRdb's copy has only in-frame clones and lacks some. The sample has some 48,000 clones; about 88% are singletons. This material consisted of peripheral blood, taken from a patient treated with radiotherapy plus ipilimumab. Source of these receptors: a human donor with non-small cell lung cancer that progressed on radiotherapy plus ipilimumab. Some clones in this sample may be carry-over from other donors' samples.

V is TRBV7-7 and J is TRBJ2-2; tentative D call: TRBD1 (7 bases). The germline V gene encodes CDR1 SSHAT and CDR2 FNYEAQ (reference sequence). Trimming left V 5 bases short and J 4 bases short, with 14 bases between. This CDR3 has 15 residues. The CDR3 region is CASSPAGGRTGELFF. The CDR3 region has the DNA TGTGCCAGCAGCCCAGCAGGGGGGCGCACCGGGGAGCTGTTTTTT.

The chain links TRBV19 to TRBJ2-3; TRBD2 matches at 7 bases. The germline V gene encodes CDR1 LNHDA and CDR2 SQIVND (reference sequence). The CDR3 is 16 residues long. The V and J ends lost 9 bases and 4 bases, in that order; junction bases with no gene match: 16. The CDR3 loop is CASGKTGGGMADTQYF. In DNA, the CDR3 is TGTGCCAGCGGTAAAACAGGCGGGGGTATGGCAGATACGCAGTATTTT. The full variable domain, with the rest looked up from reference TRBV19 and TRBJ2-3, is DGGITQSPKYLFRKEGQNVTLSCEQNLNHDAMYWYRQDPGQGLRLIYYSQIVNDFQKGDIAEGYSVSREKKESFPLTVTSAQKNPTAFYLCASGKTGGGMADTQYFGPGTRLTVL.

The chain joins TRBV14 to TRBJ2-3, with D perhaps TRBD1 (5 bases). Between the trimmed V and J ends, which lost 4 bases and 2 bases, there was a span of 10 bases. Germline V gives CDR1 SGHDN, CDR2 FVKESK. The CDR3 contains 14 residues. In DNA, the CDR3 is TGTGCCAGCAGCCCTTACAGGTCCACAGATACGCAGTATTTT. Residues: CASSPYRSTDTQYF.

The V call is TRBV4-1, the J call TRBJ1-4, with unresolved D. Trimming took off 4 bases at V and 0 bases at J, with 9 bases between the two ends. Germline lookup yields CDR1 MGHRA and CDR2 YSYEKL. The length of the CDR3 is 15 residues. CDR3 loop: CASSRRVTTNEKLFF. In nucleotides, the CDR3 is TGCGCCAGCAGCCGTAGAGTTACAACTAATGAAAAACTGTTTTTT.

The chain is built from TRBV6-1 and TRBJ2-1; D might be TRBD2 (6 bases). Trimming shortened V by 5 bases and J by 8 bases, and 16 bases separated the two germline ends. CDR1 and CDR2 (germline): MNHNS, SASEGT. CDR3 length equals 14 residues. The CDR3 DNA sequence: TGTGCCAGCAGTCTCCGGGACTCTTTCGATGAGCAGTTCTTC. This translates into CASSLRDSFDEQFF.

This clone was recorded a few times. The chain employs TRBV25-1 and TRBJ2-3, with 11 positions matching TRBD2. V shed 5 bases and J 4 bases; nucleotides not matched to a gene: 2. CDR1 and CDR2 from the germline V gene are MGHDK and SYGVNS. CDR3 length: 14 residues. Written as DNA, the CDR3 is TGTGCCAGCAGTACTAGCGGGAGTTCAGATACGCAGTATTTT. Encoded protein: CASSTSGSSDTQYF.

This clone was observed once. This chain uses TRBV5-1 with TRBJ2-2; D is unclear. Trimming cost V 4 bases and J 1 base, with 5 bases left between them. From germline, CDR1 is SGHRS and CDR2 YFSETQ. The CDR3 runs to 13 residues. The DNA of the CDR3 is TGCGCCAGCAGCCACGGGAACACCGGGGAGCTGTTTTTT. This codes for CASSHGNTGELFF.

This clone turned up a few times. The chain employs TRBV29-1 and TRBJ1-2; D is perhaps TRBD1 (5 bases). Germline loops: CDR1 SQVTM, CDR2 ANQGSEA. The germline V and J ends were trimmed by 7 bases and 2 bases, with 8 bases remaining between them. This CDR3 has 11 residues. The CDR3 DNA reads as TGCAGCGCGACAGCGAACTATGGCTACACCTTC. This gives the protein CSATANYGYTF.

J is TRBJ1-4 and V is TRBV5-1, with 10 bases fitting TRBD1. Germline assignment: CDR1 SGHRS and CDR2 YFSETQ. V gave up 3 bases and J gave up 1 base; unmatched junction bases: 12. The CDR3 runs to 19 residues. The CDR3 region has the DNA TGCGCCAGCAGCTCACGCTGGACAGGGGGTTCAGGAACTAATGAAAAACTGTTTTTT. This translates into CASSSRWTGGSGTNEKLFF.

The V and J genes are TRBV19 and TRBJ2-7; TRBD1 matches 7 bases. The V gene end was trimmed by 5 bases and the J gene end by 7 bases; junction bases not matched to a gene: 8. The CDR3 totals 13 residues. Looked up from germline, CDR1 is LNHDA and CDR2 is SQIVND (reference sequence). CDR3 coding DNA: TGTGCCAGTAGTTTTACAGGGGCCCGGGAGCAGTACTTC. Translating gives CASSFTGAREQYF. Complete variable domain (other parts from reference TRBV19 and TRBJ2-7): DGGITQSPKYLFRKEGQNVTLSCEQNLNHDAMYWYRQDPGQGLRLIYYSQIVNDFQKGDIAEGYSVSREKKESFPLTVTSAQKNPTAFYLCASSFTGAREQYFGPGTRLTVT.

The gene calls are TRBV27 and TRBJ1-5, with D perhaps TRBD1 (5 bases). Trimming shortened V by 1 base and J by 1 base, and 11 bases separated the two germline ends. Per germline, CDR1 MNHEY and CDR2 SMNVEV (reference sequence). CDR3 length equals 16 residues. The DNA for the CDR3 is TGTGCCAGCAGTTTATTCTGGGGCAGAAGCAATCAGCCCCAGCATTTT. Encoded protein: CASSLFWGRSNQPQHF.

This clone appeared once. The chain has TRBV11-2 and TRBJ1-5; D ambiguous. Germline CDR1 SGHAT, CDR2 FQNNGV. This CDR3 is built from 12 residues. V gave up 0 bases and J gave up 7 bases, with 4 bases separating them. In nucleotides, the CDR3 is TGTGCCAGCAGCTTAGATCGGCAGCCCCAGCATTTT. This encodes CASSLDRQPQHF. The full variable domain, in which reference TRBV11-2 and TRBJ1-5 provide the parts outside the CDR3, is EAGVAQSPRYKIIEKRQSVAFWCNPISGHATLYWYQQILGQGPKLLIQFQNNGVVDDSQLPKDRFSAERLKGVDSTLKIQPAKLEDSAVYLCASSLDRQPQHFGDGTRLSIL.